The 27 T cell receptor beta chains presented below share a single source sample, sequenced in a study of Graves' ophthalmopathy and Graves' hyperthyroidism. Amplifying from RNA transcripts, the study obtained TCR beta CDR3 regions. Following a first-round RT-PCR that used HTBI primers, a second-round multiplex PCR was carried out. MiXCR was run by TCRdb on the multiplex PCR reads, yielding one entry per CDR3 protein. Altogether about 220,000 distinct CDR3 sequences are present, 20% to 25% being singletons, with the ten largest covering roughly 44%. The material sequenced was peripheral blood. These TCRs come from a woman aged 50 to 60 with Graves' ophthalmopathy.

Details on this clonotype: One junction end does not reproduce the germline sequence, and a read error may be involved. The chain carries TRBV15 and TRBJ2-7; D not resolved. The CDR3 totals 14 residues. Germline CDR1 and CDR2: LNHNV and YYDKDF (reference sequence). The CDR3 DNA reads TGTGCCACCAGCAGAGATCATGCCTCCCACGAGCAGTACTTC. Protein sequence: CATSRDHASHEQYF.

In this sample, this clonotype turned up many times. The V call is TRBV6-5, the J call TRBJ1-5, with 11 bases matching TRBD1. Germline CDR1 and CDR2: MNHEY and SVGAGI. Trimming cost V 6 bases and J 3 bases; bases outside gene matches: 7. This CDR3 comprises 16 residues. CDR3: CASRAPGQGDNQPQHF. In DNA form, the CDR3 reads TGTGCCAGCAGAGCCCCGGGACAGGGGGACAATCAGCCCCAGCATTTT.

This clonotype was picked up many times. This chain links TRBV9 with TRBJ2-7, with 10 nucleotides matching TRBD2. CDR1 is SGDLS and CDR2 is YYNGEE in the germline V gene. J gave up 5 bases and V 4 bases, and 6 bases lay outside the gene matches. This CDR3 contains 14 residues. CDR3 nucleotides: TGTGCCAGCAGCAGGCTAGCGGGAGTAGACGAGCAGTACTTC. Translating gives CASSRLAGVDEQYF. The whole variable domain, filled in from reference TRBV9 and TRBJ2-7, reads DSGVTQTPKHLITATGQRVTLRCSPRSGDLSVYWYQQSLDQGLQFLIQYYNGEERAKGNILERFSAQQFPDLHSELNLSSLELGDSALYFCASSRLAGVDEQYFGPGTRLTVT.

This clonotype came up many times. The V and J genes are TRBV6-5 and TRBJ1-5; D unclear. The ends were cut back, 3 bases at V and 6 bases at J, with 9 bases in the middle. The germline gives CDR1 MNHEY, CDR2 SVGAGI. This CDR3 comprises 13 residues. The CDR3 bases are TGTGCCAGCAGTTATGGGGAGGGTCAGCCCCAGCATTTT. It is translated as CASSYGEGQPQHF.

The chain joins TRBV20-1 to TRBJ2-2, with 7 bases that match TRBD2. The CDR3 is 14 amino acids. The V gene end was trimmed by 3 bases and the J gene end by 3 bases; junction bases not matched to a gene: 4. Germline V CDR1 and CDR2: DFQATT, SNEGSKA (reference sequence). The CDR3: CSASLAGDTGELFF. DNA of the CDR3: TGCAGTGCTAGTTTGGCGGGAGACACCGGGGAGCTGTTTTTT.

This clonotype appeared many times. V and J are TRBV5-1 and TRBJ1-1; 9 bases are a match to TRBD1. The ends lost 3 bases at V and 1 base at J; junction bases unmatched: 22. Germline CDR1 SGHRS, CDR2 YFSETQ. The CDR3 runs 21 residues. CDR3: CASSSRMGQGRATLGNTEAFF. The CDR3 bases are TGCGCCAGCAGCTCACGAATGGGACAGGGAAGGGCGACCCTGGGGAACACTGAAGCTTTCTTT.

This clonotype showed up many times. The genes are TRBV20-1 and TRBJ1-2, with D possibly matching TRBD1 (6 bases). V was shortened by 3 bases and J by 0 bases, with 11 bases between the two germline ends. The CDR3 spans 14 residues. Germline V gene lookup returns CDR1 DFQATT and CDR2 SNEGSKA (reference sequence). CDR3 in amino acids: CSASRGGSNYGYTF. The CDR3 bases are TGCAGTGCTAGTAGGGGGGGGTCTAACTATGGCTACACCTTC.

This chain joins TRBV7-2 and TRBJ1-5; a weak D match, TRBD1 (5 bases). The CDR3 loop spans 12 amino acids. The germline V gene has CDR1 SGHTA and CDR2 FQGNSA. Trimming shortened V by 3 bases and J by 7 bases, and 7 bases separated the two germline ends. The CDR3 nucleotides read TGTGCCAGCAGCTTTGGGGGGCAGCCCCAGCATTTT. This gives the protein CASSFGGQPQHF. The full variable domain, completed using reference TRBV7-2 and TRBJ1-5, is GAGVSQSPSNKVTEKGKDVELRCDPISGHTALYWYRQSLGQGLEFLIYFQGNSAPDKSGLPSDRFSAERTGGSVSTLTIQRTQQEDSAVYLCASSFGGQPQHFGDGTRLSIL.

The rearrangement links TRBV11-1 to TRBJ1-1, with a weak D call TRBD1 (5 bases). CDR3 size: 17 residues. Per germline, CDR1 SGHAT and CDR2 FQDESV (reference sequence). V lost 4 bases and J lost 5, with 23 bases in between. DNA for the CDR3: TGTGCCAGCAGCTCCTACCGGGGCGGGGGGGACTATACTGAAGCTTTCTTT. This sequence encodes CASSSYRGGGDYTEAFF.

The J gene is TRBJ2-4, the V gene TRBV7-3; 7 positions agree with TRBD2. Near its end, the DNA agrees better with TRBJ2-1, so the J call may be wrong. Germline V gene lookup returns CDR1 SGHTA and CDR2 FQGTGA. The CDR3 covers 11 residues. The CDR3 sequence is CASSPGGEQFF. The DNA of the CDR3 is TGTGCCAGCAGCCCCGGGGGGGAGCAGTTCTTC.

This clonotype was recorded many times. V and J are TRBV19 and TRBJ1-5, with TRBD1 matching 9 bases. V shed 5 bases and J 4 bases; nucleotides not matched to a gene: 9. Germline V gene sequence: CDR1 LNHDA, CDR2 SQIVND (reference sequence). The CDR3 contains 16 residues. The CDR3 sequence: CASSPRGTGPNQPQHF. CDR3 in DNA: TGTGCCAGTAGTCCCAGGGGGACAGGGCCAAATCAGCCCCAGCATTTT. Filled out from reference TRBV19 and TRBJ1-5, the complete variable domain reads DGGITQSPKYLFRKEGQNVTLSCEQNLNHDAMYWYRQDPGQGLRLIYYSQIVNDFQKGDIAEGYSVSREKKESFPLTVTSAQKNPTAFYLCASSPRGTGPNQPQHFGDGTRLSIL.

This clonotype has a count of ten or more. This chain links TRBV12-3 or TRBV12-4 with TRBJ1-6, with 8 bases matching TRBD1. The junction had 7 bases not matched to a gene; V was cut back by 5 bases and J by 4 bases. The CDR3 extends over 16 amino acids. For the CDR3, the DNA is TGTGCCAGCAGTAACCAGGGGGCGAGGTATAATTCACCCCTCCACTTT. It is translated as CASSNQGARYNSPLHF.

DNA of the CDR3: TGTGCCAGCAGCTTAACTGGGAGTAGGACCGGGGAGCTGTTTTTT. It codes for CASSLTGSRTGELFF. The rearrangement links TRBV7-3 to TRBJ2-2; tentatively, D is TRBD2 (5 bases). Germline-derived CDR1 and CDR2 are SGHTA and FQGTGA. The CDR3 covers 15 residues. V was cut by 0 bases and J by 5 bases, with 10 bases left in between.

This clonotype occurred many times. This chain links TRBV28 with TRBJ2-7, with TRBD1 as a possible D gene (5 bases). The V gene's germline CDR1 is MDHEN and CDR2 SYDVKM. The CDR3 totals 14 residues. With 2 bases removed from V and 7 bases from J, the gap between germline ends came to 15 bases. The CDR3 region has the DNA TGTGCCAGCAGTTTACCCTCCAGAAGGGGAGAGCAGTACTTC. Encoded protein: CASSLPSRRGEQYF.

The sample holds many counts of this clonotype. The J gene is TRBJ1-5, the V gene TRBV4-1; no definite D call. The CDR3 is 15 residues long. Per the germline V gene, CDR1 is MGHRA and CDR2 is YSYEKL. V was clipped by 1 base and J by 0 bases, with 7 bases between them. Here the CDR3 reads CASSQAHGSNQPQHF. CDR3 coding DNA: TGCGCCAGCAGCCAAGCGCACGGTAGCAATCAGCCCCAGCATTTT.

This clonotype appeared many times. The chain employs TRBV19 and TRBJ2-2; D not resolved. CDR3 size: 14 residues. CDR1 is LNHDA, CDR2 SQIVND, per germline (reference sequence). Trimming left V 7 bases short and J 8 bases short, with 17 bases between. In DNA, the CDR3 is TGTGCCAGTACCATCGACCGTGGCATAGGGGAGCTGTTTTTT. As protein: CASTIDRGIGELFF.

The V gene is TRBV5-1, the J gene TRBJ1-2; no reliable D call. Per the germline V gene, CDR1 is SGHRS and CDR2 is YFSETQ. V was cut by 4 bases and J by 4 bases, with 17 bases left in between. The CDR3 covers 15 residues. DNA for the CDR3: TGCGCCAGCAGCCCAGACCCCACTGGGAGCTATGGCTACACCTTC. It codes for CASSPDPTGSYGYTF.

There are many counts of this clonotype. The V and J genes are TRBV4-2 and TRBJ1-2, with 8 positions matching TRBD1. After removal of 4 bases from V and 4 bases from J, the junction contained 23 bases not matched to a gene. CDR1 and CDR2 (germline): LGHNA, YNFKEQ. The CDR3 is made up of 20 amino acids. CDR3 DNA: TGTGCCAGCAGCCTCCATGGGACAGGCCGTCTCAAACCTCTCTCCTATGGCTACACCTTC. Translating it yields CASSLHGTGRLKPLSYGYTF.

The V gene is TRBV4-1, the J gene TRBJ1-1; D unclear. Trimming shortened V by 4 bases and J by 5 bases, and 26 bases separated the two germline ends. Germline V gives CDR1 MGHRA, CDR2 YSYEKL. The CDR3 runs 18 residues. The CDR3 bases are TGCGCCAGCAGCCGTTACCGCACCGAGGTTGGGAAGTGGACTGAAGCTTTCTTT. Its translation is CASSRYRTEVGKWTEAFF.

Many counts were recorded for this clonotype. The chain has TRBV24-1 and TRBJ2-7; tentative D call: TRBD2 (6 bases). This CDR3 region has 15 residues. Germline V gene data show CDR1 as KGHDR and CDR2 as SFDVKD. Trimming removed 4 bases from V and 5 bases from J, with 17 bases in between. As DNA, the CDR3 is TGTGCCACCAGTGAAGCCGGTTTCGGGGGACACGAGCAGTACTTC. Translation gives CATSEAGFGGHEQYF.

The CDR3 is CASSLTGAESPLHF. The CDR3 DNA reads as TGTGCCAGCAGTTTGACCGGGGCGGAGTCACCCCTCCACTTT. The chain has TRBV12-3 or TRBV12-4 and TRBJ1-6; D is perhaps TRBD1 (5 bases). Trimming pared 3 bases from V and 10 bases from J, leaving 13 bases between. This CDR3 has 14 residues.

This clonotype was counted ten times or more. J is TRBJ1-1 and V is TRBV10-3, with D perhaps matching TRBD1 (5 bases). Germline CDR1 ENHRY, CDR2 SYGVKD. V was clipped by 0 bases and J by 1 base, with 12 bases between them. This CDR3 spans 16 amino acids. CDR3 sequence: CAISESEGQRNTEAFF. CDR3 coding DNA: TGTGCCATCAGTGAGTCAGAGGGGCAGAGGAACACTGAAGCTTTCTTT.

This clonotype was counted at least ten times. CDR3 DNA sequence: TGTGCCAGCATCGGAGGGGGCGAGGTTTTGGGTTACACCTTC. Translation gives CASIGGGEVLGYTF. The rearrangement joins TRBV25-1 to TRBJ1-2; TRBD1 agrees at 7 bases. CDR1 is MGHDK and CDR2 is SYGVNS in the germline V gene. With 7 bases clipped from V and 11 bases from J, the junction kept 16 bases outside the gene matches. The CDR3 is 14 residues long.

The chain couples TRBV2 to TRBJ1-1, with D uncertain. CDR1 is SNHLY and CDR2 is FYNNEI in the germline V gene. V shed 7 bases and J shed 3 bases, with 12 bases lying between them. The CDR3 consists of 13 residues. CDR3 loop: CASNLRQDTEAFF. The CDR3 DNA follows: TGTGCCAGCAATCTAAGGCAGGACACTGAAGCTTTCTTT. The full variable domain, completed using reference TRBV2 and TRBJ1-1, is EPEVTQTPSHQVTQMGQEVILRCVPISNHLYFYWYRQILGQKVEFLVSFYNNEISEKSEIFDDQFSVERPDGSNFTLKIRSTKLEDSAMYFCASNLRQDTEAFFGQGTRLTVV.

V usage is TRBV11-1 and J usage is TRBJ1-2; D not resolved. The CDR3 is 14 amino acids. Between the trimmed V and J ends, which lost 2 bases and 6 bases, there was a span of 13 bases. The germline V gene encodes CDR1 SGHAT and CDR2 FQDESV (reference sequence). In nucleotides, the CDR3 is TGTGCCAGCAGCTTATCGGGTATTCTAGATGGCTACACCTTC. Translating it yields CASSLSGILDGYTF.

This clonotype was picked up many times. The genes are TRBV6-1 and TRBJ1-5, with D perhaps TRBD1 (5 bases). Trimming removed 0 bases from V and 4 bases from J, with 7 bases in between. Germline V gene data show CDR1 as MNHNS and CDR2 as SASEGT. This CDR3 comprises 14 residues. CDR3 loop: CASSEAGGNQPQHF. The CDR3, as DNA: TGTGCCAGCAGTGAAGCGGGGGGGAATCAGCCCCAGCATTTT.

At least ten counts were recorded for this clonotype. The V call is TRBV6-1, the J call TRBJ2-4; D not resolved. From germline, CDR1 is MNHNS and CDR2 SASEGT. Trimming pared 6 bases from V and 7 bases from J, leaving 13 bases between. The CDR3 is made up of 13 amino acids. In DNA, the CDR3 is TGTGCCAGCAGCCAAGGCAGTTCGAACATTCAGTACTTC. This sequence encodes CASSQGSSNIQYF.